The 15 T cell receptor beta chains reported below all come from one sample, sequenced in a study of blood T cell repertoires in COVID-19. The assay was immunoSEQ multiplex PCR, and TCRdb's table has in-frame clones only and misses some. The data hold 470,000 or so clones, with roughly 85% observed a single time. Input material: peripheral blood. The source of these receptors is a human donor in a cohort sampled during active COVID-19.

The chain couples TRBV5-4 to TRBJ2-3, with TRBD1 identical over 8 bases. The V gene's germline CDR1 is SGHNT and CDR2 YYREEE (reference sequence). V gave up 4 bases and J gave up 8 bases; unmatched junction bases: 6. The CDR3 has 13 amino acids. The CDR3 sequence is CASSTGQGSTQYF. In nucleotides, the CDR3 is TGTGCCAGCAGCACCGGACAGGGTAGTACGCAGTATTTT. The entire variable domain, with the rest obtained from reference TRBV5-4 and TRBJ2-3, is as follows: ETGVTQSPTHLIKTRGQQVTLRCSSQSGHNTVSWYQQALGQGPQFIFQYYREEENGRGNFPPRFSGLQFPNYSSELNVNALELDDSALYLCASSTGQGSTQYFGPGTRLTVL.

In DNA form, the CDR3 reads TGTGCCAGCAGCCGGGAGGTGATTAATGAAAAACTGTTTTTT. As protein: CASSREVINEKLFF. The rearrangement joins TRBV2 to TRBJ1-4; no definite D call. The CDR3 has 14 amino acids. Trimming shortened V by 6 bases and J by 4 bases, and 12 bases separated the two germline ends. Germline V gene data show CDR1 as SNHLY and CDR2 as FYNNEI.

The V gene is TRBV5-8, the J gene TRBJ1-2; unclear D gene. Trimming shortened V by 2 bases and J by 4 bases, and 12 bases separated the two germline ends. Looked up from germline, CDR1 is SGHTS and CDR2 is YDEGEE. The CDR3 is made up of 14 amino acids. The CDR3 sequence is CASSLRSLGYGYTF. In DNA form, the CDR3 reads TGTGCCAGCAGCTTAAGAAGTCTCGGCTATGGCTACACCTTC. Variable domain in full (rest from reference TRBV5-8 and TRBJ1-2): EAGVTQSPTHLIKTRGQQATLRCSPISGHTSVYWYQQALGLGLQFLLWYDEGEERNRGNFPPRFSGRQFPNYSSELNVNALELEDSALYLCASSLRSLGYGYTFGSGTRLTVV.

This sequence joins TRBV29-1 and TRBJ2-5; TRBD2 is a possible D gene (6 bases). This CDR3 contains 13 residues. Germline loops: CDR1 SQVTM, CDR2 ANQGSEA. V gave up 6 bases and J gave up 4 bases, with 15 bases separating them. The CDR3 sequence: CSVGGMGGETQYF. CDR3 DNA: TGCAGCGTCGGGGGTATGGGAGGAGAGACCCAGTACTTC. The variable domain in full, with the rest retrieved from reference TRBV29-1 and TRBJ2-5, is SAVISQKPSRDICQRGTSLTIQCQVDSQVTMMFWYRQQPGQSLTLIATANQGSEATYESGFVIDKFPISRPNLTFSTLTVSNMSPEDSSIYLCSVGGMGGETQYFGPGTRLLVL.

The CDR3 region has the DNA TGTGCCAGCAGTGACCTAACCGACAGCGGAAACACCATATATTTT. Translating gives CASSDLTDSGNTIYF. The chain employs TRBV6-1 and TRBJ1-3, with D maybe TRBD1 (5 bases). Germline assignment: CDR1 MNHNS and CDR2 SASEGT. V dropped 3 bases and J dropped 4 bases, with 13 bases sitting between them. The CDR3 loop spans 15 amino acids.

The chain carries TRBV5-1 and TRBJ2-3; 14 bases agree with TRBD2. This CDR3 is built from 17 residues. V was clipped by 4 bases and J by 3 bases; unmatched bases: 7. Germline values: CDR1 SGHRS, CDR2 YFSETQ. CDR3 in DNA: TGCGCCAGCAGCCCGGGACTAGCGGGAGAACAAACAGATACGCAGTATTTT. As protein: CASSPGLAGEQTDTQYF.

This clone showed up just once. In DNA, the CDR3 is TGTGCCAGCAGCCCGAGGAAAGAGGGGGTAGGAAACACCATATATTTT. Protein sequence: CASSPRKEGVGNTIYF. The gene calls are TRBV7-9 and TRBJ1-3, with D possibly matching TRBD1 (6 bases). This CDR3 is built from 16 residues. Germline-derived CDR1 and CDR2 are SEHNR and FQNEAQ (reference sequence). The V and J ends lost 5 bases and 4 bases respectively, with 18 bases between them.

This chain links TRBV7-3 with TRBJ1-1; D perhaps matches TRBD1 (6 bases). Germline assignment: CDR1 SGHTA and CDR2 FQGTGA. The CDR3 consists of 13 residues. The V and J ends lost 5 bases and 6 bases respectively, with 13 bases between them. The CDR3 loop reads CASSAHRDAEAFF. The DNA of the CDR3 is TGTGCCAGCAGCGCCCACAGGGACGCTGAAGCTTTCTTT.

This chain joins TRBV5-1 and TRBJ2-1, with TRBD1 matching over 9 bases. Germline V lookup: CDR1 SGHRS, CDR2 YFSETQ. Germline trimming cut 0 bases from V and 7 bases from J; bases unmatched to any gene: 8. The CDR3 covers 16 residues. CDR3 amino acids: CASSLGIGTGLNEQFF. The DNA for the CDR3 is TGCGCCAGCAGCTTGGGGATCGGGACAGGGCTTAATGAGCAGTTCTTC. Filled out from reference TRBV5-1 and TRBJ2-1, the complete variable domain reads KAGVTQTPRYLIKTRGQQVTLSCSPISGHRSVSWYQQTPGQGLQFLFEYFSETQRNKGNFPGRFSGRQFSNSRSEMNVSTLELGDSALYLCASSLGIGTGLNEQFFGPGTRLTVL.

The V call is TRBV18, the J call TRBJ2-1; D is unclear. Trimming shortened V by 0 bases and J by 10 bases, and 10 bases separated the two germline ends. Germline CDR1 and CDR2: KGHSH and LQKENI. The CDR3 sequence is 13 residues long. The DNA of the CDR3 is TGTGCCAGCTCACCACCGGTGGAGTCGGAGCAGTTCTTC. Its translation: CASSPPVESEQFF.

V gene TRBV19 combines with J gene TRBJ1-6; TRBD1 aligns across 8 bases. There are 14 residues in the CDR3. CDR1 and CDR2 from the germline V gene are LNHDA and SQIVND (reference sequence). CDR3 sequence: CVTSRGQGNSPLHF. CDR3 in DNA: TGTGTAACTAGCCGCGGACAGGGTAATTCACCCCTCCACTTT.

Here the CDR3 reads CASSVSLRDTYGYTF. The CDR3 bases are TGTGCCAGCAGCGTATCTCTCCGGGACACCTATGGCTACACCTTC. The chain is built from TRBV6-5 and TRBJ1-2; maybe TRBD1 (6 bases). V was clipped by 6 bases and J by 4 bases, with 18 bases between them. This CDR3 spans 15 amino acids. Germline V gene sequence: CDR1 MNHEY, CDR2 SVGAGI.

The gene calls are TRBV2 and TRBJ2-3; D uncertain. CDR1 and CDR2 from the germline V gene are SNHLY and FYNNEI. This CDR3 is built from 16 residues. Trimming took 2 bases from V and 4 from J, leaving 16 bases between them. CDR3 coding DNA: TGTGCCAGCAGTGAACCCCTGCAGGTGGTAGCAGATACGCAGTATTTT. This codes for CASSEPLQVVADTQYF.

This CDR3 is CASSRQGAADTQYF. The CDR3 DNA sequence: TGTGCCAGCAGTCGGCAGGGGGCGGCAGATACGCAGTATTTT. J is TRBJ2-3 and V is TRBV6-5; 8 bases are shared with TRBD1. Trimming cost V 5 bases and J 4 bases; bases outside gene matches: 5. The germline CDR1 and CDR2 sequences are MNHEY and SVGAGI. CDR3 length equals 14 residues.

The rearrangement links TRBV5-1 to TRBJ1-2; 7 bases are a match to TRBD1. Germline assignment: CDR1 SGHRS and CDR2 YFSETQ. Unmatched junction bases numbered 11, after V lost 0 bases and J lost 3 bases. The CDR3 totals 17 residues. Here the CDR3 reads CASSLETGSPEDYGYTF. The CDR3 coding sequence is TGCGCCAGCAGCTTGGAGACAGGGTCCCCGGAGGACTATGGCTACACCTTC. Full variable domain (missing parts from reference TRBV5-1 and TRBJ1-2): KAGVTQTPRYLIKTRGQQVTLSCSPISGHRSVSWYQQTPGQGLQFLFEYFSETQRNKGNFPGRFSGRQFSNSRSEMNVSTLELGDSALYLCASSLETGSPEDYGYTFGSGTRLTVV.